This T cell receptor beta chain appears in the sequencing data of a study of shared clonotypes between healthy human individuals. The germline gives CDR1 GTSNPN, CDR2 SVGIG (reference sequence). The CDR3 has 13 residues. With 3 bases removed from V and 8 bases from J, the gap between germline ends came to 16 bases. Sequencing was performed with immunoSEQ multiplex PCR; in TCRdb, only in-frame clones are kept and a portion is missing. The profile shows some 1 million clones, under 80% of them singletons. The gene calls are TRBV30 and TRBJ1-2; D is undetermined. Input material: memory CD4+ T cells sorted from blood. Noted subset: CD45RA-negative fraction. The TCR comes from a man between 18 and 29 years old in good health. CDR3 nucleotide sequence: TGTGCCTGGAGCCCGGGCCTCGGAGGGGGCTACACCTTC. Its protein is CAWSPGLGGGYTF.